A selection of T cell receptor beta chains follows, all from one sample in a study of cytomegalovirus exposure and HLA in healthy donors. Clones were read by immunoSEQ multiplex PCR, and TCRdb kept only the in-frame ones, dropping some. The sample lists some 240,000 clones, 60% to 80% occurring once. What was sequenced was PBMCs. Receptor source: a male donor in good health and CMV-seronegative. Each CDR3 is given with its conserved first and last residue. D genes are given only for firm matches. Clone size is not always given. Where it is, it says once, few, many or a class for expanded clones.

TRBV2	TRBJ2-5	TRBD1	.	TGTGCCAGCAGTGATTGGACAGGGATGAAGGAGACCCAGTACTTC	CASSDWTGMKETQYF
TRBV7-8	TRBJ2-7	TRBD2	.	TGTGCCAGCAGCCCCACCGGCGGGAGCCCCTACGAGCAGTACTTC	CASSPTGGSPYEQYF
TRBV18	TRBJ1-5	.	.	TGTGCCAGCTCTCCCCAGGGAGGCAGCTATAGCAATCAGCCCCAGCATTTT	CASSPQGGSYSNQPQHF
TRBV5-8	TRBJ2-7	.	few	TGTGCCAGCAGCTTGGGAGCGGGTATACCCCGCAGCTCCTACGAGCAGTACTTC	CASSLGAGIPRSSYEQYF
TRBV4-1	TRBJ2-1	TRBD2	.	TGCGCCAGCAGCTCTACTAGCGCTAGCTCCTACAATGAGCAGTTCTTC	CASSSTSASSYNEQFF
TRBV15	TRBJ2-4	TRBD1	.	TGTGCCACCAGCAGGAGGACAGGGACGAACATTCAGTACTTC	CATSRRTGTNIQYF
TRBV7-2	TRBJ2-1	TRBD2	.	TGTGCCAGCAGCCCGTTGACTAGCTTTGAGCAGTTCTTC	CASSPLTSFEQFF
TRBV7-7	TRBJ2-2	.	.	TGTGCCAGCAGCTTTAATTCCGGGGAGCTGTTTTTT	CASSFNSGELFF
TRBV18	TRBJ1-2	.	.	TGTGCCAGCTCACCACAGCGAGAGGTCTATGGCTACACCTTC	CASSPQREVYGYTF
TRBV4-1	TRBJ1-1	.	.	TGCGCCAGCAGCCAAGAAGGGGCGGGGTTCACTGAAGCTTTCTTT	CASSQEGAGFTEAFF
TRBV7-2	TRBJ1-5	.	.	TGTGCCAGCAGCGCAGGGGAATTGAACAATCAGCCCCAGCATTTT	CASSAGELNNQPQHF
TRBV23-1	TRBJ1-5	TRBD1	many	TGCGCCAGCAGACGAAATTTACAGGGGGTGAGCAATCAGCCCCAGCATTTT	CASRRNLQGVSNQPQHF
TRBV6-1	TRBJ2-7	TRBD2	few	TGTGCCAGCAGTGGGCGGGGCGGGAGGTACGAGCAGTACTTC	CASSGRGGRYEQYF
TRBV4-1	TRBJ2-2	.	few	TGCGCCAGCAGCCCCGTCAGGGTCGGGGAGCTGTTTTTT	CASSPVRVGELFF
TRBV30	TRBJ1-1	TRBD1	few	TGTGCCTGGAGTGGGGACAGGGGGCGACCTGAAGCTTTCTTT	CAWSGDRGRPEAFF
TRBV2	TRBJ2-1	.	.	TGTGCCAGCAGTGAAGAGGGAGAGCACAATGAGCAGTTCTTC	CASSEEGEHNEQFF
TRBV7-9	TRBJ1-3	.	few	TGTGCCAGCAGCTTCGAGCGGATTGGAAACACCATATATTTT	CASSFERIGNTIYF
TRBV4-2	TRBJ2-7	.	.	TGTGCCAGCAGCCAAGCCCGCAGGGGCGAGCAGTACTTC	CASSQARRGEQYF
TRBV6-1	TRBJ1-1	.	.	TGTGCCAGTGCGACAGTTATGAACACTGAAGCTTTCTTT	CASATVMNTEAFF
TRBV9	TRBJ2-1	TRBD2	.	TGTGCCAGCAGCCCGGGACTAGCGGGAGATGACAATGAGCAGTTCTTC	CASSPGLAGDDNEQFF
TRBV28	TRBJ2-7	.	once	TGTGCCAGTAGCATACCTAGAGCTCCCTACGAGCAGTACTTC	CASSIPRAPYEQYF
TRBV13	TRBJ2-7	.	.	TGTGCCAGCAGCTTAGCTGGTAGCGGCCGCGAGCAGTACTTC	CASSLAGSGREQYF